One sample yielded the 28 T cell receptor beta chains listed below, sequenced in a study of blood T cells in healthy people across ages. A second PCR, run for roughly 6 to 11 cycles, used a sample-barcoded 5' primer plus a J-beta primer mix. TCRdb independently ran MiXCR on the 5' RACE reads; one entry per CDR3 protein. The table has hundreds of thousands of distinct CDR3 sequences, 29% seen once. The specimen sequenced was blood. Receptor source: a woman aged 80 or older in good health.

This clonotype was detected ten times or more. A much larger clone is a single base away; this may be a read error. V is TRBV6-1 and J is TRBJ2-5, with TRBD1 matching over 7 bases. The V gene end was trimmed by 5 bases and the J gene end by 11 bases; junction bases not matched to a gene: 8. CDR3 length: 12 amino acids. Germline V gene sequence: CDR1 MNHNS, CDR2 SASEGT. CDR3 amino acids: CASSLQGNEQYF. CDR3 coding DNA: TGTGCCAGCAGTTTACAGGGGAATGAGCAGTACTTC.

Ten or more counts support this clonotype. The chain couples TRBV3-1 to TRBJ1-2; D remains unclear. CDR1 and CDR2 from the germline V gene are LGHDT and YNNKEL (reference sequence). The V gene lost 1 base and the J gene lost 5 bases, with 17 bases spanning the gap. The CDR3 covers 16 residues. CDR3 in amino acids: CASSQGFLGPLYGYTF. DNA of the CDR3: TGTGCCAGCAGCCAAGGATTCTTAGGACCCCTATATGGCTACACCTTC.

In its sample, this clonotype was seen many times. CDR3 sequence (DNA): TGTGCCAGCAGCCCACAGGGGTTAGGAAATCAGCCCCAGCATTTT. Translating gives CASSPQGLGNQPQHF. J is TRBJ1-5 and V is TRBV7-2; TRBD1 matches at 7 bases. Germline CDR1 is SGHTA and CDR2 is FQGNSA. The CDR3 is 15 amino acids. The ends lost 5 bases at V and 4 bases at J; junction bases unmatched: 8.

This clonotype occurred a few times. CDR3 residues: CASSDRGGGSPLHF. The CDR3 DNA sequence: TGTGCCAGCAGTGATCGAGGGGGAGGTTCACCCCTCCACTTT. The chain links TRBV6-5 to TRBJ1-6; possibly TRBD1 for D (6 bases). Germline V gene data show CDR1 as MNHEY and CDR2 as SVGAGI. The germline V and J ends were trimmed by 5 bases and 9 bases, with 14 bases remaining between them. This CDR3 comprises 14 residues.

The V call is TRBV20-1, the J call TRBJ1-5; 9 positions agree with TRBD1. Germline assignment: CDR1 DFQATT and CDR2 SNEGSKA (reference sequence). Losses at the gene ends were 0 bases for V and 5 bases for J; bases not matched to a gene: 8. The CDR3 consists of 16 residues. This chain's CDR3 is CSARDRGQGPYQPQHF. Written as DNA, the CDR3 is TGCAGTGCTAGAGATAGGGGACAGGGACCGTATCAGCCCCAGCATTTT.

This clonotype was seen only a few times. A much larger clone sits a single nucleotide away, making a read error possible. The chain couples TRBV6-2 or TRBV6-3 to TRBJ2-1; tentatively, D is TRBD2 (6 bases). Germline-derived CDR1 and CDR2 are MNHEY and SVGEGT. The CDR3 has 15 residues. V lost 5 bases to trimming and J lost 0 bases, with 11 bases between them. The CDR3 region is CASSPAGPSYNEQFF. As DNA, the CDR3 is TGTGCCAGCAGTCCGGCGGGGCCCTCCTACAATGAGCAGTTCTTC.

A remark on this clonotype: A read error is possible here, since a much larger clone lies one base away. The chain has TRBV9 and TRBJ2-1, with D unclear. The CDR3 totals 13 residues. The germline gives CDR1 SGDLS, CDR2 YYNGEE. CDR3 region: CACSAGSKGEQFF. The CDR3 DNA reads as TGTGCCTGCAGCGCCGGCAGTAAGGGTGAGCAGTTCTTC.

This clonotype was seen a handful of times. V usage is TRBV6-2 or TRBV6-3 and J usage is TRBJ2-2, with TRBD2 identical over 7 bases. The CDR3 length is 15 residues. Losses at the gene ends were 6 bases for V and 1 base for J; bases not matched to a gene: 5. Germline CDR1 reads MNHEY; CDR2 reads SVGEGT. The CDR3 sequence is CASRARGMNTGELFF. The CDR3 DNA is TGTGCCAGCAGAGCGCGGGGGATGAACACCGGGGAGCTGTTTTTT.

In this sample, this clonotype turned up many times. The chain is built from TRBV7-2 and TRBJ2-3, with 16 bases lining up with TRBD2. This CDR3 is built from 16 residues. Germline trimming cut 4 bases from V and 8 bases from J; bases unmatched to any gene: 6. Germline V gives CDR1 SGHTA, CDR2 FQGNSA. The CDR3 here is CASSSPGTSGGGTQYF. CDR3 bases: TGTGCCAGCAGCTCCCCCGGGACTAGCGGGGGGGGTACGCAGTATTTT.

In its sample, this clonotype was seen many times. V and J are TRBV5-1 and TRBJ2-1, with D possibly matching TRBD2 (6 bases). The germline V gene has CDR1 SGHRS and CDR2 YFSETQ. V was shortened by 4 bases and J by 4 bases, with 18 bases between the two germline ends. The CDR3 spans 16 residues. Written as DNA, the CDR3 is TGCGCCAGCAGCACCGGGACTCCTCAGCGGTACAATGAGCAGTTCTTC. Protein product: CASSTGTPQRYNEQFF. Full variable domain (outside the CDR3, taken from reference TRBV5-1 and TRBJ2-1): KAGVTQTPRYLIKTRGQQVTLSCSPISGHRSVSWYQQTPGQGLQFLFEYFSETQRNKGNFPGRFSGRQFSNSRSEMNVSTLELGDSALYLCASSTGTPQRYNEQFFGPGTRLTVL.

At least ten counts were recorded for this clonotype. The V call is TRBV15, the J call TRBJ1-1, with a possible D match to TRBD1 (6 bases). Germline V gene data show CDR1 as LNHNV and CDR2 as YYDKDF (reference sequence). The germline V and J ends were trimmed by 0 bases and 5 bases, with 13 bases remaining between them. This CDR3 contains 15 residues. This CDR3 reads CATSRDGGARTEAFF. In nucleotides, the CDR3 is TGTGCCACCAGCAGAGATGGGGGGGCGAGGACTGAAGCTTTCTTT. Combining the CDR3 with reference TRBV15 and TRBJ1-1 gives the whole variable domain DAMVIQNPRYQVTQFGKPVTLSCSQTLNHNVMYWYQQKSSQAPKLLFHYYDKDFNNEADTPDNFQSRRPNTSFCFLDIRSPGLGDTAMYLCATSRDGGARTEAFFGQGTRLTVV.

V and J are TRBV6-1 and TRBJ1-5, with 7 bases identical to TRBD1. Trimming removed 4 bases from V and 3 bases from J; junction bases left unmatched: 6. CDR3 length: 15 amino acids. Germline lookup yields CDR1 MNHNS and CDR2 SASEGT. This CDR3 reads CASSGDSGDNQPQHF. The CDR3, as DNA: TGTGCCAGCAGTGGGGACAGTGGAGACAATCAGCCCCAGCATTTT.

The J gene is TRBJ2-3, the V gene TRBV3-1; 13 bases are a match to TRBD2. Trimming cost V 4 bases and J 4 bases; bases outside gene matches: 5. CDR1 LGHDT and CDR2 YNNKEL come from the germline V gene (reference sequence). The CDR3 is made up of 16 amino acids. This CDR3 reads CASSPWTSGGADTQYF. In DNA, the CDR3 is TGTGCCAGCAGCCCTTGGACTAGCGGGGGCGCAGATACGCAGTATTTT.

This clonotype was observed a few times. This sequence joins TRBV5-1 and TRBJ1-1; D unclear. Trimming left V 0 bases short and J 1 base short, with 13 bases between. Germline V lookup: CDR1 SGHRS, CDR2 YFSETQ. This CDR3 comprises 16 residues. The CDR3 DNA follows: TGCGCCAGCAGCTTGGCCACACTTCGGGGGAACACTGAAGCTTTCTTT. This encodes CASSLATLRGNTEAFF.

The rearrangement joins TRBV9 to TRBJ2-7; no clear D gene. Trimming stripped 2 bases from V and 5 bases from J, with 14 bases between. There are 14 residues in the CDR3. CDR1 SGDLS and CDR2 YYNGEE come from the germline V gene. The CDR3 is CASSVGSRPHEQYF. CDR3 sequence (DNA): TGTGCCAGCAGCGTTGGCAGTCGGCCACACGAGCAGTACTTC.

This clonotype was seen more than once but under ten times. V and J are TRBV7-2 and TRBJ2-3; D gene unclear. Germline V gene sequence: CDR1 SGHTA, CDR2 FQGNSA. V lost 5 bases and J 0 bases, leaving 12 bases between the germline ends. The CDR3 is 15 residues long. CDR3 DNA sequence: TGTGCCAGCAGCCCTCGACTGGTTAGCACAGATACGCAGTATTTT. This codes for CASSPRLVSTDTQYF.

The genes are TRBV4-2 and TRBJ2-3; D is unresolved. The CDR3 spans 13 residues. Trimming stripped 1 base from V and 4 bases from J, with 6 bases between. Germline CDR1 reads LGHNA; CDR2 reads YNFKEQ. The CDR3 bases are TGTGCCAGCAGCCAAGTTTCCGCAGATACGCAGTATTTT. It translates to CASSQVSADTQYF.

The V and J genes are TRBV30 and TRBJ1-1; the D gene is possibly TRBD1 (6 bases). From germline, CDR1 is GTSNPN and CDR2 SVGIG (reference sequence). This CDR3 region has 13 residues. CDR3 sequence (DNA): TGTGCTCAGTTCCACGGGGGCTACACTGAAGCTTTCTTT. The encoded protein is CAQFHGGYTEAFF.

CDR3 bases: TGTGCCAGCAGCTTAAGGGCCGGCGGGGCAGGCTCCTACAATGAGCAGTTCTTC. Translating it yields CASSLRAGGAGSYNEQFF. The rearrangement joins TRBV7-2 to TRBJ2-1; D perhaps matches TRBD2 (6 bases). Germline V CDR1 and CDR2: SGHTA, FQGNSA. The CDR3 covers 18 residues. Trimming stripped 2 bases from V and 0 bases from J, with 17 bases between.

The chain couples TRBV12-3 or TRBV12-4 to TRBJ2-3; D not resolved. Trimming left V 5 bases short and J 0 bases short, with 6 bases between. The CDR3 is 13 amino acids. Here the CDR3 reads CASSPVSTDTQYF. The CDR3 DNA reads as TGTGCCAGCAGTCCCGTGAGCACAGATACGCAGTATTTT.

Worth noting for this clonotype: A much larger clone differs from this one at a single base, so this may be a read error. DNA for the CDR3: TGTGCCAGCAGTCCCGGACTAGGACGAGAGACCCAGTTCTTC. Protein: CASSPGLGRETQFF. This chain uses TRBV6-5 with TRBJ2-5; 7 nucleotides match TRBD2. The J call is doubtful: the DNA matches TRBJ2-1 better. The CDR3 runs 14 residues. Germline CDR1 reads MNHEY; CDR2 reads SVGAGI.

The CDR3 here is CATSGAGGGTYNEQYF. In nucleotides, the CDR3 is TGTGCCACCAGTGGGGCTGGGGGCGGTACCTACAATGAGCAGTACTTC. The J gene is TRBJ2-5, the V gene TRBV24-1; a possible D gene is TRBD1 (6 bases). There are 16 residues in the CDR3. The ends were cut back, 5 bases at V and 11 bases at J, with 26 bases in the middle. Germline CDR1 and CDR2: KGHDR and SFDVKD.

The sample holds one count of this clonotype. V gene TRBV20-1 combines with J gene TRBJ1-2; D uncertain. The V end lost 6 bases, the J end lost 0 bases, and 14 bases lay between the germline ends. Germline CDR1 DFQATT, CDR2 SNEGSKA (reference sequence). The CDR3 consists of 14 residues. In nucleotides, the CDR3 is TGCAGTGCGGAGGTGGGCCACACTAACTATGGCTACACCTTC. It is translated as CSAEVGHTNYGYTF.

This clonotype has more than one count but fewer than ten. A much larger clone lies one base from this, so it may be a read error. V gene TRBV7-2 combines with J gene TRBJ2-1; D is uncertain. The J call is doubtful: the DNA matches TRBJ2-7 better. This CDR3 is built from 14 residues. Germline V gene data show CDR1 as SGHTA and CDR2 as FQGNSA. The CDR3 reads CASSFLGSYNEQYF. In DNA, the CDR3 is TGTGCCAGCAGCTTTTTAGGGTCCTACAATGAGCAGTACTTC.

This clonotype was counted many times. The chain carries TRBV11-2 and TRBJ2-5; 12 bases map to TRBD2. The germline V gene has CDR1 SGHAT and CDR2 FQNNGV. J was trimmed by 7 bases and V by 4 bases; bases with no gene match: 10. This CDR3 spans 16 amino acids. The CDR3 DNA reads TGTGCCAGCAGCTCAACTCTACTAGCGGGGGGTGGGACCCAGTACTTC. Translating it yields CASSSTLLAGGGTQYF.

The chain is built from TRBV20-1 and TRBJ2-7, with 11 bases matching TRBD1. CDR3 length: 14 amino acids. The V gene end was trimmed by 5 bases and the J gene end by 1 base; junction bases not matched to a gene: 4. CDR1 is DFQATT, CDR2 SNEGSKA, per germline (reference sequence). This CDR3 reads CSARRDRGSYEQYF. DNA for the CDR3: TGCAGTGCTCGCCGGGACAGGGGGTCCTACGAGCAGTACTTC.

This chain links TRBV20-1 with TRBJ2-5; TRBD1 is a possible D gene (5 bases). Per germline, CDR1 DFQATT and CDR2 SNEGSKA (reference sequence). V was trimmed by 1 base and J by 11 bases, leaving 20 bases between them. The CDR3 runs 14 residues. Here the CDR3 DNA reads TGCAGTGCTAGAGTGGCAGGGAATTGTTTTGAGCAGTACTTC. Protein sequence: CSARVAGNCFEQYF.

The sample holds many counts of this clonotype. V usage is TRBV4-3 and J usage is TRBJ1-2; D possibly corresponds to TRBD1 (6 bases). The CDR3 runs to 14 residues. The germline V gene has CDR1 LGHNA and CDR2 YSLEER. The germline V and J ends were trimmed by 2 bases and 8 bases, with 15 bases remaining between them. The chain's CDR3 is CASSQPQGIGGYTF. The CDR3 DNA is TGCGCCAGCAGCCAACCACAGGGAATAGGGGGCTACACCTTC.